This T cell receptor (beta chain) was obtained from a study of blood T cell repertoires in COVID-19. V lost 5 bases and J lost 3; bases outside the gene matches: 13. Germline CDR1 MGHDK, CDR2 SYGVNS. The CDR3 sequence is 18 residues long. Sequenced by immunoSEQ multiplex PCR; TCRdb stores in-frame clones only, minus some. The sample contains about 270,000 clones, approximately 90% of which appear only once. The TCR comes from a woman in her 30s with acute COVID-19. The V call is TRBV25-1, the J call TRBJ2-3, with 11 bases identical to TRBD2. Sequencing was performed on PBMCs or T cells enriched from blood (not recorded which). The DNA for the CDR3 is TGTGCCAGCAGTTCCGGGACTAGCGGCGACCTACCGACAGATACGCAGTATTTT. It translates to CASSSGTSGDLPTDTQYF.